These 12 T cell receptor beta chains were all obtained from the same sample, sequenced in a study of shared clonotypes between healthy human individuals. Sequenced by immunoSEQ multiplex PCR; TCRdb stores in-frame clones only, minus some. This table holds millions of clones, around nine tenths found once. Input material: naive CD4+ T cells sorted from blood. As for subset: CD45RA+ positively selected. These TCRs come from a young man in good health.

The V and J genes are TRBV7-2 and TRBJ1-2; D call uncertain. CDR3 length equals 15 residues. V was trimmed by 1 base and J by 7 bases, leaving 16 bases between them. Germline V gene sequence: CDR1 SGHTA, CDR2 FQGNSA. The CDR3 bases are TGTGCCAGCAGCTTAGGTCGGCCGGCTTCTAGTGGCTACACCTTC. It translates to CASSLGRPASSGYTF.

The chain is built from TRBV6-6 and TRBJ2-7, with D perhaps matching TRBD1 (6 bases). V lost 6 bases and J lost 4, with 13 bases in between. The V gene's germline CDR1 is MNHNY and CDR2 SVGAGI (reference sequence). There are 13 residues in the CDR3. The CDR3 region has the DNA TGTGCCAGCAGGGAAACAGGGTTATACGAGCAGTACTTC. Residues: CASRETGLYEQYF.

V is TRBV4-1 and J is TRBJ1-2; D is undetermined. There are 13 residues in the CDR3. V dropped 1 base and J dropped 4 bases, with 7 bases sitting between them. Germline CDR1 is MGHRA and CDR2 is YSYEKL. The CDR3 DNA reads TGCGCCAGCAGCCAAGTAAGGTCCTATGGCTACACCTTC. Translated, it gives CASSQVRSYGYTF.

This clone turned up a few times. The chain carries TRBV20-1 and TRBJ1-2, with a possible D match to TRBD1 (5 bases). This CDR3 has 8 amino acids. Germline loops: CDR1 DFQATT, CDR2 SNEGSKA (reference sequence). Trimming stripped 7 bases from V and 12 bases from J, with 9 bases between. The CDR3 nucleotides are TGCAGTGTCGGACATCACACCTTC. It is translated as CSVGHHTF.

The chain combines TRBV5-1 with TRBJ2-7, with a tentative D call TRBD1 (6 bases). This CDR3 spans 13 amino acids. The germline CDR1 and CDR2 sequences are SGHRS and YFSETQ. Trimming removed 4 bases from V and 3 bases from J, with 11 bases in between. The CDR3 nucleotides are TGCGCCAGCAGCGCTCGCAGGGGCTACGAGCAGTACTTC. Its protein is CASSARRGYEQYF. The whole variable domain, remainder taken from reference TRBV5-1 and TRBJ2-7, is KAGVTQTPRYLIKTRGQQVTLSCSPISGHRSVSWYQQTPGQGLQFLFEYFSETQRNKGNFPGRFSGRQFSNSRSEMNVSTLELGDSALYLCASSARRGYEQYFGPGTRLTVT.

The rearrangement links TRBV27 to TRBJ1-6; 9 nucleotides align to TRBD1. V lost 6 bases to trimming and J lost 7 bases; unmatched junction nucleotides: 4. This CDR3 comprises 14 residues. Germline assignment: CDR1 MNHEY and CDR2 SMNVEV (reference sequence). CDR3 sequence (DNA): TGTGCCAGCAGCCAGGGGACAGGGAATTCACCCCTCCACTTT. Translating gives CASSQGTGNSPLHF.

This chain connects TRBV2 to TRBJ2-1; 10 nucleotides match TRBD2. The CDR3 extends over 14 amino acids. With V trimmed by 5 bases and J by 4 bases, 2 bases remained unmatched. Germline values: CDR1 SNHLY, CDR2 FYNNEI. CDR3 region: CASSSTSGYNEQFF. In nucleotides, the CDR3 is TGTGCCAGCAGTTCGACTAGCGGGTACAATGAGCAGTTCTTC.

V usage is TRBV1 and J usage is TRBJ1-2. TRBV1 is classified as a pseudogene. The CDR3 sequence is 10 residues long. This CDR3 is CTSITDGYTF. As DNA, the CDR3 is TGCACCAGCATAACGGATGGCTACACCTTC.

The CDR3 region is CASSQRTSISYEQYF. The CDR3 nucleotides are TGCGCCAGCAGCCAACGGACTTCTATCTCCTACGAGCAGTACTTC. This chain uses TRBV4-3 with TRBJ2-7; TRBD2 might be the D (5 bases). The CDR3 covers 15 residues. Germline V CDR1 and CDR2: LGHNA, YSLEER. Trimming shortened V by 2 bases and J by 0 bases, and 11 bases separated the two germline ends.

In DNA form, the CDR3 reads TGTGCCAGCTCACCAACCCTAGCTCCGTACCAAGAGACCCAGTACTTC. This gives the protein CASSPTLAPYQETQYF. J is TRBJ2-5 and V is TRBV18, with D perhaps matching TRBD2 (5 bases). With 2 bases removed from V and 0 bases from J, the gap between germline ends came to 13 bases. This CDR3 comprises 16 residues. CDR1 and CDR2 from the germline V gene are KGHSH and LQKENI.

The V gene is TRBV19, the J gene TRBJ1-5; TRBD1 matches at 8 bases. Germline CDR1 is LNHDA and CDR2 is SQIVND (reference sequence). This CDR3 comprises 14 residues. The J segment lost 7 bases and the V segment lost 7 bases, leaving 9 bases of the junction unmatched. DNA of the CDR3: TGTGCCAGTAAGAGACAGGGGCCGAACCAGCCCCAGCATTTT. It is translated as CASKRQGPNQPQHF. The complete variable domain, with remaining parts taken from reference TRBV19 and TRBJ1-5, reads DGGITQSPKYLFRKEGQNVTLSCEQNLNHDAMYWYRQDPGQGLRLIYYSQIVNDFQKGDIAEGYSVSREKKESFPLTVTSAQKNPTAFYLCASKRQGPNQPQHFGDGTRLSIL.

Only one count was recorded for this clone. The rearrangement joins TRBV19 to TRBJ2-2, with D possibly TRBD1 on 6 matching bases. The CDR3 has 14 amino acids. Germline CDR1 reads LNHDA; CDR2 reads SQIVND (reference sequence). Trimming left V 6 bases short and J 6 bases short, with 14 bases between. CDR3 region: CASRLGANAGELFF. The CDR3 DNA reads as TGTGCCAGTAGGTTGGGGGCGAATGCCGGGGAGCTGTTTTTT.